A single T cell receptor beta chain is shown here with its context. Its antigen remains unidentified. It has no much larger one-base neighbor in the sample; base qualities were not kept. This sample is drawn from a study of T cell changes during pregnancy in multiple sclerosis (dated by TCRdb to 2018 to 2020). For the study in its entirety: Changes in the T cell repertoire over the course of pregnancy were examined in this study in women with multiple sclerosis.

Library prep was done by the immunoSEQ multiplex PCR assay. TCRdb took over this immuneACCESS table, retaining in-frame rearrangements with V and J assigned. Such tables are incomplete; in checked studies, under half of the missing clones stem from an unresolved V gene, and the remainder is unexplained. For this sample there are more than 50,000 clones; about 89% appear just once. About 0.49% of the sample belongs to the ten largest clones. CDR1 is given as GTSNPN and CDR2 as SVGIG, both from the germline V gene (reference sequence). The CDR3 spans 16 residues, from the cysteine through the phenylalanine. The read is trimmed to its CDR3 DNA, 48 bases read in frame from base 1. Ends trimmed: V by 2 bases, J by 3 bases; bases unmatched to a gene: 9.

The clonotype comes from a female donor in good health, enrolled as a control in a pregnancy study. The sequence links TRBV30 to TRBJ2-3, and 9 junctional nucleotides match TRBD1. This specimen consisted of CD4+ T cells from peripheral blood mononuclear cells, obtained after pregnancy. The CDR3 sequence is CAWSHTGGRNTDTQYF. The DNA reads TGTGCCTGGAGTCATACAGGGGGCAGAAATACAGATACGCAGTATTTT.